Listed below are T cell receptor beta chains from one sample, sequenced in a study of identical twins. In TCRdb, the 5' RACE reads were re-called with MiXCR into one record per CDR3 protein. The sample consists of 470,000 or so distinct CDR3 sequences, less than 25% of them appearing once. The same specimen was also included in a second study, on T cells expressing NK-cell markers.

Sequencing was done on a sample of CD4+ T cells sorted from blood. The receptors shown here come from a woman younger than 35 in good health. The CDR3 runs from the conserved cysteine through the conserved F or W. D genes are given only for firm matches. Where a row states a size, it is once, few, many or the class of an expanded clone; other rows omit it.

d_gene	j_gene	v_gene	abundance	CDR3aa	CDR3nt
TRBD1	TRBJ2-7	TRBV29-1	NA	CSVEAPGQGGYEQYF	TGCAGCGTTGAAGCCCCGGGACAGGGGGGGTACGAGCAGTACTTC
NA	TRBJ2-7	TRBV3-1	few	CASSQSPGYEQYF	TGTGCCAGCAGCCAATCACCGGGTTACGAGCAGTACTTC
NA	TRBJ2-7	TRBV27	NA	CASMNRRGGSYEQYF	TGTGCCAGCATGAACAGGCGTGGGGGATCCTACGAGCAGTACTTC
TRBD2	TRBJ2-1	TRBV20-1	few	CSARLGTSWDDEQFF	TGCAGTGCTAGGTTGGGGACTAGCTGGGACGATGAGCAGTTCTTC
NA	TRBJ2-7	TRBV30	once	CAWLLGPEQYF	TGTGCCTGGTTGTTAGGACCTGAGCAGTACTTC
NA	TRBJ1-1	TRBV29-1	few	CSATGMNTEAFF	TGCAGCGCCACAGGGATGAACACTGAAGCTTTCTTT
NA	TRBJ2-3	TRBV6-4	NA	CASSDSHHPTDTQYF	TGTGCCAGCAGTGACTCGCACCACCCCACAGATACGCAGTATTTT
NA	TRBJ1-2	TRBV20-1	NA	CSTNPDGYTF	TGCAGTACGAATCCGGACGGCTACACCTTC
NA	TRBJ2-5	TRBV6-1	few	CASRGSTVSYETQYF	TGTGCCAGCCGAGGGTCTACTGTGTCTTACGAGACCCAGTACTTC
NA	TRBJ1-4	TRBV6-5	few	CASSYRPGRVFEKLFF	TGTGCCAGCAGTTACCGGCCGGGGAGGGTTTTCGAAAAACTGTTTTTT
NA	TRBJ2-1	TRBV7-8	NA	CASSLREPPNEQFF	TGTGCCAGCAGCTTGCGAGAACCCCCCAATGAGCAGTTCTTC
NA	TRBJ1-4	TRBV7-9	NA	CASSLFSEKLFF	TGTGCCAGCAGCTTATTCAGTGAAAAACTGTTTTTT
NA	TRBJ2-1	TRBV7-8	NA	CASSSGGVGRNNEQFF	TGTGCCAGCAGCTCCGGAGGTGTTGGACGCAACAATGAGCAGTTCTTC
NA	TRBJ2-5	TRBV27	NA	CASSLLQETQYF	TGTGCCAGCAGTTTACTACAAGAGACCCAGTACTTC
NA	TRBJ2-2	TRBV6-2/TRBV6-3	NA	CASSQTGLIGELFF	TGTGCCAGCAGTCAGACAGGTTTGATCGGGGAGCTGTTTTTT
NA	TRBJ1-2	TRBV6-1	many	CASSDSYGYTF	TGTGCCAGCAGTGACAGCTATGGCTACACCTTC
TRBD2	TRBJ2-1	TRBV20-1	few	CSAAFPGLADNEQFF	TGCAGTGCTGCCTTCCCGGGACTAGCGGACAATGAGCAGTTCTTC
TRBD1	TRBJ1-2	TRBV10-3	NA	CAISSSLPGQGSGYTF	TGTGCCATCAGTTCATCCCTTCCGGGACAGGGGTCTGGCTACACCTTC
NA	TRBJ2-7	TRBV12-3/TRBV12-4	few	CASSLSASSYEQYF	TGTGCCAGCAGTTTATCGGCGTCCTCCTACGAGCAGTACTTC
TRBD1	TRBJ2-7	TRBV6-1	NA	CASLARDRVTYEQYF	TGTGCCAGCTTGGCCCGGGACAGGGTCACCTACGAGCAGTACTTC
TRBD1	TRBJ2-5	TRBV12-3/TRBV12-4	many	CASRTGNQETQYF	TGTGCCAGCAGGACAGGGAACCAAGAGACCCAGTACTTC
NA	TRBJ1-5	TRBV5-1	few	CASSLGAASNQPQHF	TGCGCCAGCAGCTTGGGAGCAGCCAGCAATCAGCCCCAGCATTTT
NA	TRBJ1-1	TRBV5-1	NA	CASSAPGTEAFF	TGCGCCAGCAGCGCCCCGGGCACTGAAGCTTTCTTT
TRBD2	TRBJ2-7	TRBV20-1	NA	CSARDHGTSGRASYEQYF	TGCAGTGCTAGAGATCATGGGACTAGCGGGAGGGCCAGCTACGAGCAGTACTTC
NA	TRBJ2-3	TRBV6-5	few	CASSYSRPSVTDTQYF	TGTGCCAGCAGTTACTCGCGGCCTAGCGTTACAGATACGCAGTATTTT
TRBD1	TRBJ2-1	TRBV5-1	few	CASSPRQGNSYNEQFF	TGCGCCAGCAGCCCCCGACAGGGAAACTCCTACAATGAGCAGTTCTTC
NA	TRBJ1-2	TRBV11-1	few	CASSRQPLNYGYTF	TGTGCCAGCAGCCGACAGCCTTTAAACTATGGCTACACCTTC
NA	TRBJ1-4	TRBV9	few	CASSVGQGREKLFF	TGTGCCAGCAGCGTAGGGCAGGGTCGCGAAAAACTGTTTTTT
NA	TRBJ2-3	TRBV7-2	NA	CASSPIRLDTQYF	TGTGCCAGCAGCCCAATACGGCTGGATACGCAGTATTTT
NA	TRBJ2-2	TRBV5-1	NA	CASRTGTLNTGELFF	TGCGCCAGCAGGACCGGGACATTAAACACCGGGGAGCTGTTTTTT
NA	TRBJ2-3	TRBV7-9	NA	CASRPGGTDTQYF	TGTGCCAGCAGGCCAGGGGGCACAGATACGCAGTATTTT
NA	TRBJ2-2	TRBV7-9	NA	CASSFVGTGELFF	TGTGCCAGCAGCTTTGTAGGCACCGGGGAGCTGTTTTTT
NA	TRBJ2-2	TRBV5-4	NA	CASSLTTDTGELFF	TGTGCCAGCAGTCTAACTACAGACACCGGGGAGCTGTTTTTT
TRBD1	TRBJ2-7	TRBV20-1	NA	CSATGGGGQGYEQYF	TGCAGTGCAACCGGGGGAGGGGGACAGGGCTACGAGCAGTACTTC
NA	TRBJ2-5	TRBV5-1	NA	CASRWQLETQYF	TGCGCCAGCAGATGGCAGTTAGAGACCCAGTACTTC
NA	TRBJ2-3	TRBV29-1	few	CSVRNPAQYF	TGCAGCGTTAGAAATCCCGCGCAGTATTTT
NA	TRBJ2-3	TRBV29-1	few	CSVDFGRAQYF	TGCAGCGTTGATTTCGGGCGTGCGCAGTATTTT
NA	TRBJ2-7	TRBV10-3	NA	CAIWGGVGYEQYF	TGTGCCATCTGGGGCGGGGTGGGATACGAGCAGTACTTC
TRBD2	TRBJ2-3	TRBV2	NA	CASRRESDTQYF	TGTGCCAGCAGGCGGGAGTCAGATACGCAGTATTTT
NA	TRBJ2-5	TRBV5-1	NA	CASSPAVGETQYF	TGCGCCAGCAGCCCGGCCGTGGGGGAGACCCAGTACTTC
NA	TRBJ2-7	TRBV5-4	NA	CASSSGQFCEQYF	TGTGCCAGCAGCTCCGGACAGTTCTGCGAGCAGTACTTC
NA	TRBJ2-7	TRBV7-9	NA	CASSHPESHEQYF	TGTGCCAGCAGCCATCCGGAGAGCCACGAGCAGTACTTC
TRBD2	TRBJ2-2	TRBV6-2/TRBV6-3	NA	CASSSPGLAGGGSNTGELFF	TGTGCCAGCAGTTCCCCGGGACTAGCGGGAGGAGGATCGAACACCGGGGAGCTGTTTTTT
NA	TRBJ2-2	TRBV6-5	once	CASSYSFGLTGELFF	TGTGCCAGCAGTTACTCGTTTGGGCTTACCGGGGAGCTGTTTTTT
NA	TRBJ2-3	TRBV7-8	NA	CASSFAGATGNTQYF	TGTGCCAGCAGCTTCGCAGGGGCGACTGGAAATACGCAGTATTTT
TRBD2	TRBJ2-5	TRBV12-3/TRBV12-4	NA	CASRATSGKKTQYF	TGTGCCAGCAGAGCGACTAGCGGGAAAAAGACCCAGTACTTC
TRBD2	TRBJ2-7	TRBV10-3	NA	CAISDPVAGAFEQYF	TGTGCCATCAGTGACCCCGTAGCGGGTGCCTTCGAGCAGTACTTC
NA	TRBJ2-7	TRBV10-3	NA	CAISAAYEQYF	TGTGCCATCAGTGCTGCCTACGAGCAGTACTTC
NA	TRBJ2-7	TRBV20-1	NA	CSAERGSEQYF	TGCAGTGCTGAACGGGGGAGCGAGCAGTACTTC
NA	TRBJ1-2	TRBV3-1	NA	CASTTSGQGYGYTF	TGTGCCAGCACCACCTCGGGGCAAGGCTATGGCTACACCTTC